The 24 T cell receptor beta chains below come from one sample, sequenced in a study of T-cell memory formation after mild COVID-19 (dated by TCRdb to the early 2020s). The method was 5' RACE. Instrument used: Illumina NovaSeq 6000. The raw public data were reprocessed by TCRdb itself: fastp quality trimming at Q25, MiXCR clonotype calling, in-frame beta chains only. Here each entry gathers all rows of one CDR3 protein and keeps the most common genes and DNA. In this sample the table shows roughly 13,000 distinct CDR3 sequences, roughly 15% of which occur a single time. Around half of the sample rests with the top ten. Sample: PBMCs or a T cell subset sorted from them (not recorded which). These receptors were taken from a man aged 18 to 29 who had mild COVID-19 (a few samples of this study predate the infection). The sample titles of this study are shuffled in the database, so cell type and time point are left out; the donor was told from shared clones.

This clonotype has a count of ten or more. J is TRBJ2-7 and V is TRBV6-5; D unclear. V lost 2 bases, J lost 4 bases, and 9 bases lay in between. The CDR3 consists of 13 residues. Germline V lookup: CDR1 MNHEY, CDR2 SVGAGI. CDR3 nucleotides: TGTGCCAGCAGTTACGGAGAGAGGTACGAGCAGTACTTC. This codes for CASSYGERYEQYF.

This clonotype was counted many times. The chain is built from TRBV6-5 and TRBJ1-4, with 12 bases that match TRBD1. V was clipped by 4 bases and J by 3 bases; unmatched bases: 3. This CDR3 is built from 16 residues. Germline V gene lookup returns CDR1 MNHEY and CDR2 SVGAGI. The CDR3 sequence: CASSWDRGLANEKLFF. The DNA of the CDR3 is TGTGCCAGCAGTTGGGACAGGGGGCTGGCTAATGAAAAACTGTTTTTT.

This clonotype is large (0.1 to 1%) by share. The J gene is TRBJ2-3, the V gene TRBV4-3; D is perhaps TRBD2 (5 bases). There are 13 residues in the CDR3. The V end was cut by 4 bases, the J end by 6 bases, with 11 bases between. Germline loops: CDR1 LGHNA, CDR2 YSLEER. The CDR3 region has the DNA TGCGCCAGCAGCCCCCCGAGGGCCGATACGCAGTATTTT. Protein sequence: CASSPPRADTQYF.

The chain is built from TRBV13 and TRBJ2-7; 8 nucleotides agree with TRBD1. The V and J ends lost 3 bases and 1 base, in that order; junction bases with no gene match: 11. Per germline, CDR1 PRHDT and CDR2 FYEKMQ (reference sequence). There are 17 residues in the CDR3. The CDR3 coding sequence is TGTGCCAGCAGCTTCTACCTGTCCCGGGACAGGTCCTACGAGCAGTACTTC. It encodes CASSFYLSRDRSYEQYF.

This clonotype was recorded at least ten times. This chain uses TRBV6-6 with TRBJ2-3; 8 nucleotides match TRBD2. Germline trimming cut 2 bases from V and 4 bases from J; bases unmatched to any gene: 2. This CDR3 region has 14 residues. The germline CDR1 and CDR2 sequences are MNHNY and SVGAGI (reference sequence). This CDR3 is CASSYIAGPDTQYF. The CDR3 DNA reads TGTGCCAGCAGTTACATAGCGGGGCCAGATACGCAGTATTTT.

This clonotype appeared a few times. This rearrangement joins TRBV27 to TRBJ2-2, with D unclear. The germline CDR1 and CDR2 sequences are MNHEY and SMNVEV (reference sequence). Trimming pared 2 bases from V and 4 bases from J, leaving 2 bases between. There are 12 residues in the CDR3. CDR3 bases: TGTGCCAGCAGTTTACCCACCGGGGAGCTGTTTTTT. It codes for CASSLPTGELFF.

The sample holds many counts of this clonotype. The chain links TRBV2 to TRBJ1-3; D is unresolved. With 7 bases removed from V and 0 bases from J, the gap between germline ends came to 7 bases. The CDR3 totals 13 residues. Germline assignment: CDR1 SNHLY and CDR2 FYNNEI. The CDR3 loop is CASTRDSGNTIYF. The CDR3 DNA is TGTGCCAGCACCCGGGACTCTGGAAACACCATATATTTT.

This clonotype was detected ten times or more. The chain is built from TRBV20-1 and TRBJ1-2, with D unclear. Per the germline V gene, CDR1 is DFQATT and CDR2 is SNEGSKA (reference sequence). The CDR3 runs 14 residues. The V end lost 1 base, the J end lost 0 bases, and 9 bases lay between the germline ends. In DNA, the CDR3 is TGCAGTGCTAGAGGGACGGCTGCTAACTATGGCTACACCTTC. As protein: CSARGTAANYGYTF.

In this sample, this clonotype turned up many times. The gene calls are TRBV11-2 and TRBJ2-1; 9 nucleotides align to TRBD1. This CDR3 has 18 residues. The V segment lost 0 bases and the J segment 7 bases; nucleotides outside the gene matches: 13. Per germline, CDR1 SGHAT and CDR2 FQNNGV. CDR3 bases: TGTGCCAGCAGCTTAGAGCCGGGGACAGGGTTCGGCGTGAATGAGCAGTTCTTC. Its translation is CASSLEPGTGFGVNEQFF.

Worth noting for this clonotype: This may be a read error, as it is one base from a much larger clone. The rearrangement joins TRBV6-2 or TRBV6-3 to TRBJ2-5; 8 bases line up with TRBD2. The length of the CDR3 is 15 residues. In germline, CDR1 is MNHEY, CDR2 SVGEGT. CDR3 bases: TGTGCCAGCAGGCTCCGACTAGCGCCTCAAGAGACCAAGTACTTC. This gives the protein CASRLRLAPQETKYF.

On this clonotype: A much larger clone lies a single base off, so this may be a read error. This rearrangement joins TRBV7-8 to TRBJ1-1; no firm D call. V dropped 0 bases and J dropped 9 bases, with 8 bases sitting between them. CDR3 length: 12 residues. The germline gives CDR1 SGHVS, CDR2 FQNEAQ. The CDR3 DNA reads as TGTGCCAGCAGCTTAGCGTATACACAAGCTTTCTTT. Its translation: CASSLAYTQAFF.

The CDR3 region has the DNA TGTGCCAGCAGCAACCCCGGGGAGACCCAGTACTTC. Translated, it gives CASSNPGETQYF. V is TRBV7-9 and J is TRBJ2-5; unclear D gene. Between the trimmed V and J ends, which lost 5 bases and 5 bases, there was a span of 9 bases. There are 12 residues in the CDR3. Looked up from germline, CDR1 is SEHNR and CDR2 is FQNEAQ (reference sequence). Based on the CDR3 plus reference TRBV7-9 and TRBJ2-5, the full variable domain is DTGVSQNPRHKITKRGQNVTFRCDPISEHNRLYWYRQTLGQGPEFLTYFQNEAQLEKSRLLSDRFSAERPKGSFSTLEIQRTEQGDSAMYLCASSNPGETQYFGPGTRLLVL.

The V and J genes are TRBV24-1 and TRBJ2-3, with D hard to call. From germline, CDR1 is KGHDR and CDR2 SFDVKD. CDR3 size: 13 residues. Deletions cut 4 bases from V and 6 bases from J, with 10 bases between. DNA for the CDR3: TGTGCCACCAGTGACCCGAACACCGATACGCAGTATTTT. It specifies CATSDPNTDTQYF.

Ten or more counts support this clonotype. The chain employs TRBV6-5 and TRBJ2-7, with D possibly being TRBD2 (5 bases). V shed 2 bases and J shed 1 base, with 9 bases lying between them. This CDR3 region has 14 residues. Germline CDR1 is MNHEY and CDR2 is SVGAGI. This CDR3 reads CASSYTRGSYEQYF. The CDR3, as DNA: TGTGCCAGCAGTTACACTAGAGGGTCCTACGAGCAGTACTTC.

This clonotype was seen repeatedly, ten times or more. The V gene is TRBV4-1, the J gene TRBJ2-5, with D hard to call. This CDR3 spans 14 amino acids. Trimming took 1 base from V and 5 from J, leaving 11 bases between them. CDR1 is MGHRA and CDR2 is YSYEKL in the germline V gene. The CDR3 DNA is TGCGCCAGCAGCCAAGTCGGAGCCTGGGAGACCCAGTACTTC. This translates into CASSQVGAWETQYF.

V and J are TRBV5-5 and TRBJ2-1; D is perhaps TRBD2 (7 bases). This CDR3 is 15 amino acids long. V was shortened by 4 bases and J by 4 bases, with 15 bases between the two germline ends. Germline V gene lookup returns CDR1 SGHKS and CDR2 YYEKEE (reference sequence). The CDR3 sequence is CASSRGGGGYNEQFF. The CDR3 DNA sequence: TGTGCCAGCAGCCGGGGCGGGGGCGGATACAATGAGCAGTTCTTC.

The chain links TRBV15 to TRBJ2-5; D is unresolved. Germline V CDR1 and CDR2: LNHNV, YYDKDF (reference sequence). CDR3 length: 12 residues. Deletions cut 0 bases from V and 5 bases from J, with 4 bases between. CDR3 DNA sequence: TGTGCCACCAGCAGAGATTTGGAGACCCAGTACTTC. Translated, it gives CATSRDLETQYF.

The rearrangement joins TRBV12-3 or TRBV12-4 to TRBJ1-5, with TRBD1 matching 7 bases. The CDR3 has 14 residues. V shed 7 bases and J 3 bases; nucleotides not matched to a gene: 6. This chain's CDR3 is CASTTQGYNQPQHF. CDR3 sequence (DNA): TGTGCCAGCACTACACAGGGGTACAATCAGCCCCAGCATTTT.

The rearrangement joins TRBV6-4 to TRBJ2-2; the D is unclear. This CDR3 comprises 13 residues. In germline, CDR1 is MRHNA, CDR2 SNTAGT. Between the trimmed V and J ends, which lost 2 bases and 3 bases, there was a span of 4 bases. The CDR3 DNA is TGTGCCAGCAGTGACAGGGACACCGGGGAGCTGTTTTTT. It translates to CASSDRDTGELFF.

This clonotype came up many times. The rearrangement uses TRBV12-3 or TRBV12-4 and TRBJ1-1; no definite D call. This CDR3 is 14 amino acids long. The V end lost 1 base, the J end lost 4 bases, and 10 bases lay between the germline ends. The CDR3 sequence is CASSLEVMGTEAFF. The CDR3 DNA reads TGTGCCAGCAGTTTAGAGGTTATGGGCACTGAAGCTTTCTTT.

The CDR3 nucleotides are TGTGCCAGCAGCTTGGGCGGTTCCACAGATACGCAGTATTTT. Translation: CASSLGGSTDTQYF. The chain carries TRBV5-4 and TRBJ2-3; unclear D gene. There are 14 residues in the CDR3. Germline assignment: CDR1 SGHNT and CDR2 YYREEE (reference sequence). Trimming pared 0 bases from V and 2 bases from J, leaving 7 bases between.

This clonotype has a count of ten or more. The rearrangement joins TRBV7-2 to TRBJ1-4; 8 nucleotides align to TRBD1. Germline lookup yields CDR1 SGHTA and CDR2 FQGNSA. The CDR3 spans 15 residues. J lost 10 bases, V lost 1 base, and 8 bases had no gene match. The CDR3 spells CASSLEAGGIGKLFF. In nucleotides, the CDR3 is TGTGCCAGCAGCTTAGAGGCAGGGGGCATCGGAAAACTGTTTTTT. Full variable domain (remainder filled in from reference TRBV7-2 and TRBJ1-4): GAGVSQSPSNKVTEKGKDVELRCDPISGHTALYWYRQSLGQGLEFLIYFQGNSAPDKSGLPSDRFSAERTGGSVSTLTIQRTQQEDSAVYLCASSLEAGGIGKLFFGSGTQLSVL.

This clonotype appeared many times. The J gene is TRBJ2-3, the V gene TRBV6-5; TRBD1 is a possible D gene (5 bases). Trimming left V 5 bases short and J 5 bases short, with 20 bases between. The germline V gene has CDR1 MNHEY and CDR2 SVGAGI. This CDR3 is 16 amino acids long. For the CDR3, the DNA is TGTGCCAGCAGTACCTGGGGCGCCTATCGGATAGATACGCAGTATTTT. Amino acid sequence: CASSTWGAYRIDTQYF.

This clonotype was picked up a small number of times. The rearrangement uses TRBV27 and TRBJ1-6; D unresolved. Germline CDR1 reads MNHEY; CDR2 reads SMNVEV (reference sequence). The V gene lost 3 bases and the J gene lost 9 bases, with 12 bases spanning the gap. The CDR3 extends over 14 amino acids. The CDR3 nucleotides read TGTGCCAGCAGTTTTGCCGGGTCGGGTTCACCCCTCCACTTT. Amino acids: CASSFAGSGSPLHF.